This T cell receptor (beta chain) was identified in a study of T cell responses to AZD1222 COVID-19 vaccine. The CDR3 spans 13 residues. Germline V gene lookup returns CDR1 KGHDR and CDR2 SFDVKD. The germline V and J ends were trimmed by 3 bases and 5 bases, with 10 bases remaining between them. Data came from immunoSEQ multiplex PCR; TCRdb stores just in-frame clones and leaves some out. The sample yields about 110,000 clones, approximately 90% seen once. Comments on this clone: The antigen is not known.

The study, taken as a whole, reports: Baseline testing showed seropositivity in only a handful of AZD1222 recipients. Without day 14 samples, only post-peak T cell repertoires were studied.

The chain carries TRBV24-1 and TRBJ2-7, with a weak D call TRBD2 (5 bases). Source: peripheral blood, taken on day 0 of MenACWY control vaccination. This sequence originates from an adult in good health. The DNA for the CDR3 is TGTGCCACCAGTGATGCCGCCGGGGACGAGCAGTACTTC. Its protein product is CATSDAAGDEQYF.